A single sample is the source of the 3 T cell receptor beta chains below, sequenced in a study of OX40 agonist ivuxolimab in advanced cancers. Some clones are missing from TCRdb's copy, which holds only in-frame ones; the method was immunoSEQ multiplex PCR. The table records around 60,000 clones, 70% to 85% of them present only once. The source material was CD4+ or CD8+ T cells sorted from blood, sampled in a trial of the OX40 agonist ivuxolimab. These receptors originate from an adult with an advanced solid tumor such as melanoma, head and neck, liver or kidney cancer.

This clone was counted many times. The chain links TRBV10-2 to TRBJ2-1; D ambiguous. Germline values: CDR1 WSHSY, CDR2 SAAADI. V was cut by 4 bases and J by 9 bases, with 13 bases left in between. The CDR3 loop spans 13 amino acids. CDR3 bases: TGCGCCAGCAGTGGTGCCCCAATAGGTGAGCAGTTCTTC. It codes for CASSGAPIGEQFF.

The chain links TRBV5-1 to TRBJ1-2; perhaps TRBD1 as D (5 bases). V lost 3 bases, J lost 3 bases, and 18 bases lay in between. Germline V lookup: CDR1 SGHRS, CDR2 YFSETQ. The length of the CDR3 is 16 residues. CDR3 DNA: TGCGCCAGCAGCTGGGGGACTGGACCAGCGGACTATGGCTACACCTTC. Amino acids: CASSWGTGPADYGYTF. Filled out from reference TRBV5-1 and TRBJ1-2, the complete variable domain reads KAGVTQTPRYLIKTRGQQVTLSCSPISGHRSVSWYQQTPGQGLQFLFEYFSETQRNKGNFPGRFSGRQFSNSRSEMNVSTLELGDSALYLCASSWGTGPADYGYTFGSGTRLTVV.

This chain links TRBV19 with TRBJ2-3; 9 nucleotides agree with TRBD2. J lost 6 bases, V lost 5 bases, and 9 bases had no gene match. The CDR3 loop spans 15 amino acids. Germline V gene lookup returns CDR1 LNHDA and CDR2 SQIVND (reference sequence). In nucleotides, the CDR3 is TGTGCCAGTAGTCGGTCTAGCGGGGCCATTGATACGCAGTATTTT. Protein: CASSRSSGAIDTQYF.